This T cell receptor beta chain was profiled in a study of monozygotic twins with inflammatory bowel disease. Study-level findings and limits: Immunosuppressive treatments were not uniform, and this may have added variability to patient repertoires.

Notes on this clonotype: Its target is unknown.

Reprocessing the 5' RACE reads, TCRdb reports a single entry for every CDR3 protein and omits DNA. The sample features around 450,000 distinct CDR3 sequences, with approximately 2.4% in its top ten. Looked up from germline, CDR1 is LGHDT and CDR2 is YNNKEL (reference sequence). The CDR3 is made up of 15 amino acids. Sequencing was done on a sample of blood. This receptor was obtained from a human donor with ulcerative colitis or Crohn's disease, or a healthy co-twin of an affected twin (not recorded which). V usage is TRBV3-1 and J usage is TRBJ2-1. CDR3 protein: CASSQGVGSYNEQFF.